This TCR beta chain stems from a study of T cell responses to AZD1222 COVID-19 vaccine (dated by TCRdb to the early 2020s). About the study as a whole: A total of roughly 240 trial participants underwent TCR sequencing, of whom about 210 received two doses of AZD1222 and 26 received two doses of the MenACWY control vaccine. Trial participants were enrolled by age into subgroups of 18-55, 56-69 and 70-plus years, and roughly 160, 29 and 62 TCR-sequenced participants, respectively, were included in these subgroups. Study-level results and caveats: Participants were mostly white British, with more females than males. The authors suggested clonal diversity may have been underestimated. Vaccine-associated CD4 TCRs spanned the whole spike protein, with dominant responses in regions 160-218 and 743-854. Nearly half of unique spike-specific TCRs reportedly recognized epitopes outside regions mutated in the B.1.351 and B.1.1.7 variants. After two AZD1222 doses, both the breadth and the depth of spike-specific TCRs were significantly higher than at day 0 and than in MenACWY recipients. No day 14 peak-response samples were available, so repertoires were characterized only after the peak T cell response. In the small 56-69-year group, the increase in depth fell short of significance, most likely because of low power. Conclusions about previously exposed vaccinees were limited because only six AZD1222 recipients were SARS-CoV-2 seropositive at baseline.

Comments on this clone: What this receptor recognizes is not known. No clone much larger than this one lies a single base away; base qualities are absent. Other DNA sequences within the sample encode an identical CDR3.

Interpreted using the paper, the time point label stands for: about 28 days (+/-7) after the second vaccine dose. The treatment or condition label for this specimen denotes: meningococcal conjugate vaccine given as trial control. Samples from vaccinated people were obtained from the UK trials COV001 and COV002, which included a single-blind randomized controlled phase 2/3 trial of AZD1222 (ChAdOx1 nCoV-19) in healthy adults. Trial participant PBMC samples were collected at day 0 and day 28 after the second dose for TCRbeta chain sequencing. CDR1 and CDR2 (SNHLY, FYNNEI) derive from the germline V gene. Trimming removed 4 bases from V and 0 bases from J, leaving 6 bases between the germline ends. Including cysteine and phenylalanine, the CDR3 has 13 amino acids. CDR3 DNA only is kept here, 39 bases in frame from base 1. The CDR3 regions of human TCRbeta chains were analyzed by immunosequencing. The study's processing was this. Repertoire TCRs were matched against a reference library of SARS-CoV-2-specific TCRs generated with the MIRA antigen-specificity platform. Breadth meant the fraction of unique TCRs that were SARS-CoV-2-associated, whereas depth meant the fraction of total T cells that were SARS-CoV-2-associated. Using the MIRA data, each spike-specific TCR was mapped to the spike region that the TCR reacts to and placed in a CD4 or CD8 class. Log10-transformed breadth and depth values were compared by one-way ANOVA with Sidak's multiple comparisons tests. In TCRdb, the immuneACCESS table is reduced to in-frame sequences with V and J assigned. These tables do not hold every clone; where another copy was compared, an unresolved V gene accounts for under half, and the others remain unexplained. V and J calls and clone size follow that table, whereas D and trimming were derived from the DNA. For this sample there are 150,000 to 200,000 clones; roughly 92% appear just once. Together, the top ten hold about 3.5% of the sample.

Sample: peripheral blood, taken 28 days after the second dose of the MenACWY control vaccine. The receptor was isolated from an adult who received the MenACWY meningococcal vaccine as a control. The receptor chain draws on TRBV2 and TRBJ1-1; no confident D gene assignment can be made. This receptor has the CDR3 CASSGQMNTEAFF. The nucleotide sequence reads TGTGCCAGCAGTGGACAAATGAACACTGAAGCTTTCTTT.